This T cell receptor (beta chain) was identified during a study of control samples from healthy donors and cancer patients. The CDR3 sequence is 15 residues long. Germline CDR1 SGHTA, CDR2 FQGNSA. V was pared by 5 bases and J by 5 bases, with 7 bases of the junction left unmatched. Sequencing used immunoSEQ multiplex PCR; TCRdb keeps in-frame clones, though not all of them. The data hold some 130,000 clones, with roughly 91% observed a single time. The chain uses TRBV7-2 and TRBJ1-4, with TRBD1 matching over 8 bases. The sample taken for sequencing was PBMCs. The sequence was obtained from a man aged 50 or older with head and neck cancer. This CDR3 reads CASSTGQGLNEKLFF. In DNA, the CDR3 is TGTGCCAGCAGCACCGGACAGGGTTTAAATGAAAAACTGTTTTTT.